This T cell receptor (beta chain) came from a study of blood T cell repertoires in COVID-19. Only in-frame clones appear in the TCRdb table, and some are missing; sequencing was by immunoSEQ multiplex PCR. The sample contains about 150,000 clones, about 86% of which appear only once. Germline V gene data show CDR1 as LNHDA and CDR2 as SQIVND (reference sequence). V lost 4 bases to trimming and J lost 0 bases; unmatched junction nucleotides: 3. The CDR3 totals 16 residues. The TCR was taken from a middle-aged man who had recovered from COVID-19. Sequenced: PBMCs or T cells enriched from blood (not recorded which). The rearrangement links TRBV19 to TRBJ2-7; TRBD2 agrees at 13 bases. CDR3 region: CASSRLAGGLSYEQYF. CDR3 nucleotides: TGTGCCAGTAGTAGACTAGCGGGGGGCCTCTCCTACGAGCAGTACTTC.